These 28 T cell receptor beta chains originate from one sample sequenced in a study of shared clonotypes between healthy human individuals. CD45RO-negative CD8 cells positively selected for CCR7 made up the naive population, which excluded terminally differentiated effector memory CD45RA+ cells. Method: immunoSEQ multiplex PCR; TCRdb's copy keeps in-frame clones and lacks some. The sample yields millions of clones, roughly 94% seen once. The sample taken for sequencing was naive CD8+ T cells sorted from blood. These TCRs come from a man aged 18 to 30 in good health.

The J gene is TRBJ1-4, the V gene TRBV7-9; 7 bases line up with TRBD1. Germline V CDR1 and CDR2: SEHNR, FQNEAQ (reference sequence). The CDR3 is made up of 17 amino acids. The ends lost 5 bases at V and 4 bases at J; junction bases unmatched: 13. This CDR3 is CASSPFGQGDLNEKLFF. The CDR3 nucleotides are TGTGCCAGCAGCCCATTTGGGCAGGGGGACCTTAATGAAAAACTGTTTTTT.

This chain uses TRBV18 with TRBJ1-1; D uncertain. The CDR3 runs 15 residues. V was cut by 6 bases and J by 6 bases, with 20 bases left in between. Germline values: CDR1 KGHSH, CDR2 LQKENI. The CDR3 DNA is TGTGCCAGCTCCCCTGGGAAAAGTTTGCGTGCTGAAGCTTTCTTT. Translation: CASSPGKSLRAEAFF.

This chain uses TRBV27 with TRBJ1-5, with D possibly matching TRBD1 (6 bases). Germline V gives CDR1 MNHEY, CDR2 SMNVEV (reference sequence). V lost 5 bases and J lost 7, with 15 bases in between. This CDR3 is 14 amino acids long. The CDR3 nucleotides read TGTGCCAGCAGTCCTCGGCAGGGGATCCAGCCCCAGCATTTT. Protein: CASSPRQGIQPQHF.

The chain is built from TRBV4-3 and TRBJ2-7; 9 positions agree with TRBD2. The CDR3 has 17 amino acids. Losses at the gene ends were 0 bases for V and 2 bases for J; bases not matched to a gene: 8. CDR1 is LGHNA, CDR2 YSLEER, per germline. The CDR3 bases are TGCGCCAGCAGCCAAGATCTAGGGTCTAGCGGGACCTACGAGCAGTACTTC. Its protein is CASSQDLGSSGTYEQYF.

The chain links TRBV6-6 to TRBJ1-5; 10 bases are a match to TRBD1. The germline V gene encodes CDR1 MNHNY and CDR2 SVGAGI (reference sequence). Trimming cost V 6 bases and J 3 bases; bases outside gene matches: 5. CDR3 length: 15 amino acids. The CDR3 DNA follows: TGTGCCAGCAGCCCCGACAGGGGGCCCAATCAGCCCCAGCATTTT. It codes for CASSPDRGPNQPQHF.

V is TRBV15 and J is TRBJ1-4, with TRBD1 matching over 8 bases. The CDR3 spans 17 residues. The V segment lost 4 bases and the J segment 8 bases; nucleotides outside the gene matches: 15. The germline CDR1 and CDR2 sequences are LNHNV and YYDKDF (reference sequence). CDR3 protein: CATSTFGQGLGSEKLFF. The DNA for the CDR3 is TGTGCCACCAGCACCTTCGGACAGGGTTTAGGTTCCGAAAAACTGTTTTTT.

The V gene is TRBV11-2, the J gene TRBJ1-3; no clear D. There are 14 residues in the CDR3. V lost 4 bases to trimming and J lost 0 bases, with 7 bases between them. Germline loops: CDR1 SGHAT, CDR2 FQNNGV. Here the CDR3 DNA reads TGTGCCAGCAGCTCAGAGAGCTCTGGAAACACCATATATTTT. Translating gives CASSSESSGNTIYF.

This clone appeared a single time. V is TRBV29-1 and J is TRBJ2-7, with D possibly being TRBD1 (6 bases). The length of the CDR3 is 12 residues. The V end was cut by 5 bases, the J end by 6 bases, with 14 bases between. The germline V gene has CDR1 SQVTM and CDR2 ANQGSEA. Here the CDR3 reads CSVLQGRGEQYF. The CDR3 nucleotides are TGCAGCGTTCTACAGGGCAGAGGCGAGCAGTACTTC.

This clone was seen once. The chain is built from TRBV6-5 and TRBJ1-3; possible D gene TRBD1, 6 bases. Germline CDR1 reads MNHEY; CDR2 reads SVGAGI. The V gene lost 6 bases and the J gene lost 1 base, with 10 bases spanning the gap. The CDR3 contains 14 residues. The CDR3 DNA reads as TGTGCCAGCAGATTACAGGGATCTGGAAACACCATATATTTT. Encoded protein: CASRLQGSGNTIYF.

The CDR3 reads CSVDLAYNEQFF. The CDR3 bases are TGCAGCGTTGACCTAGCGTACAATGAGCAGTTCTTC. The J gene is TRBJ2-1, the V gene TRBV29-1; weak D call: TRBD2 (6 bases). The germline V and J ends were trimmed by 3 bases and 4 bases, with 7 bases remaining between them. This CDR3 has 12 amino acids. Germline V gene data show CDR1 as SQVTM and CDR2 as ANQGSEA.

This chain uses TRBV10-3 with TRBJ1-1, with D perhaps matching TRBD1 (5 bases). CDR1 and CDR2 from the germline V gene are ENHRY and SYGVKD. V was shortened by 3 bases and J by 6 bases, with 11 bases between the two germline ends. The CDR3 totals 13 residues. The DNA of the CDR3 is TGTGCCATCAGTGATGTTCTGGGGGCTGAAGCTTTCTTT. This sequence encodes CAISDVLGAEAFF.

This clone was counted only a few times. The rearrangement joins TRBV5-1 to TRBJ2-5; D not resolved. Trimming removed 0 bases from V and 5 bases from J, with 17 bases in between. CDR3 length equals 16 residues. The V gene's germline CDR1 is SGHRS and CDR2 YFSETQ. The CDR3 here is CASSLVPLETEETQYF. CDR3 sequence (DNA): TGCGCCAGCAGCTTGGTCCCCCTAGAGACGGAGGAGACCCAGTACTTC.

The chain carries TRBV27 and TRBJ2-1; the D gene could be TRBD1 or TRBD2 (6 bases each). The germline V and J ends were trimmed by 2 bases and 6 bases, with 14 bases remaining between them. Germline V gene sequence: CDR1 MNHEY, CDR2 SMNVEV (reference sequence). The CDR3 has 15 amino acids. The CDR3 DNA reads as TGTGCCAGCAGTTTAGTAGGGGGGCCGAGCAATGAGCAGTTCTTC. Translation: CASSLVGGPSNEQFF.

The chain employs TRBV9 and TRBJ2-1, with TRBD2 matching over 8 bases. V lost 0 bases and J lost 4; bases outside the gene matches: 6. Germline CDR1 SGDLS, CDR2 YYNGEE. The CDR3 contains 16 residues. In DNA form, the CDR3 reads TGTGCCAGCAGCGTAGGGGCTAGCGGGTGGTACAATGAGCAGTTCTTC. The encoded protein is CASSVGASGWYNEQFF. Variable domain in full (rest from reference TRBV9 and TRBJ2-1): DSGVTQTPKHLITATGQRVTLRCSPRSGDLSVYWYQQSLDQGLQFLIQYYNGEERAKGNILERFSAQQFPDLHSELNLSSLELGDSALYFCASSVGASGWYNEQFFGPGTRLTVL.

On this clone: Other DNA sequences within the sample encode an identical CDR3. V usage is TRBV5-1 and J usage is TRBJ2-7; 7 positions match TRBD2. Trimming took 4 bases from V and 4 from J; bases not matched to a gene: 8. Germline CDR1 is SGHRS and CDR2 is YFSETQ. The CDR3 consists of 14 residues. CDR3 nucleotides: TGCGCCAGCAGCCTCGAGGGAGGGTTATACGAGCAGTACTTC. Amino acid sequence: CASSLEGGLYEQYF.

This clone was detected once. The rearrangement joins TRBV7-9 to TRBJ2-5; D assignment may be TRBD1 or TRBD2 (5 bases each). The V gene lost 3 bases and the J gene lost 3 bases, with 11 bases spanning the gap. CDR1 is SEHNR, CDR2 FQNEAQ, per germline (reference sequence). The CDR3 is made up of 14 amino acids. CDR3 bases: TGTGCCAGCAGCTTCCAGGGACGGGAAGAGACCCAGTACTTC. Amino acid sequence: CASSFQGREETQYF.

The rearrangement joins TRBV6-5 to TRBJ2-2; D call uncertain. Between the trimmed V and J ends, which lost 5 bases and 4 bases, there was a span of 11 bases. Per the germline V gene, CDR1 is MNHEY and CDR2 is SVGAGI. The CDR3 runs to 14 residues. The CDR3 protein is CASSPSIVTGELFF. The CDR3 DNA reads TGTGCCAGCAGTCCGAGCATAGTCACCGGGGAGCTGTTTTTT.

The chain uses TRBV28 and TRBJ2-2; the D gene is possibly TRBD2 (6 bases). The germline gives CDR1 MDHEN, CDR2 SYDVKM. V dropped 0 bases and J dropped 0 bases, with 17 bases sitting between them. CDR3 length equals 19 residues. CDR3 nucleotides: TGTGCCAGCAGTTTATGGGGCGGGGCGGCCCTAACGAACACCGGGGAGCTGTTTTTT. It specifies CASSLWGGAALTNTGELFF.

Comments on this clone: In the same sample, other DNA sequences code for this CDR3. The chain combines TRBV30 with TRBJ1-5, with 9 nucleotides matching TRBD1. This CDR3 contains 14 residues. Germline lookup yields CDR1 GTSNPN and CDR2 SVGIG (reference sequence). V shed 3 bases and J 4 bases; nucleotides not matched to a gene: 4. CDR3 bases: TGTGCCTGGAGCGAGGGACAGGGAAATCAGCCCCAGCATTTT. Protein: CAWSEGQGNQPQHF. Based on the CDR3 plus reference TRBV30 and TRBJ1-5, the full variable domain is SQTIHQWPATLVQPVGSPLSLECTVEGTSNPNLYWYRQAAGRGLQLLFYSVGIGQISSEVPQNLSASRPQDRQFILSSKKLLLSDSGFYLCAWSEGQGNQPQHFGDGTRLSIL.

The chain carries TRBV11-2 and TRBJ1-5; tentatively, D is TRBD1 (5 bases). The ends were cut back, 1 base at V and 7 bases at J, with 14 bases in the middle. The CDR3 runs 15 residues. CDR1 is SGHAT, CDR2 FQNNGV, per germline. The CDR3 region has the DNA TGTGCCAGCAGCTTAGGGGGACTACTAACCCAGCCCCAGCATTTT. Encoded protein: CASSLGGLLTQPQHF.

The chain employs TRBV28 and TRBJ2-2; D is perhaps TRBD1 (6 bases). Germline V gives CDR1 MDHEN, CDR2 SYDVKM. The length of the CDR3 is 16 residues. The V end lost 5 bases, the J end lost 1 base, and 14 bases lay between the germline ends. Here the CDR3 DNA reads TGTGCCAGCAGTCACGACAGGTCATTGAACACCGGGGAGCTGTTTTTT. This codes for CASSHDRSLNTGELFF. Using reference TRBV28 and TRBJ2-2 for the parts outside the CDR3, the full variable domain is DVKVTQSSRYLVKRTGEKVFLECVQDMDHENMFWYRQDPGLGLRLIYFSYDVKMKEKGDIPEGYSVSREKKERFSLILESASTNQTSMYLCASSHDRSLNTGELFFGEGSRLTVL.

A remark on this clone: Additional DNA sequences in this sample encode the identical CDR3. This sequence joins TRBV13 and TRBJ2-2; no firm D call. The CDR3 consists of 12 residues. Germline values: CDR1 PRHDT, CDR2 FYEKMQ (reference sequence). V lost 5 bases to trimming and J lost 5 bases, with 6 bases between them. CDR3 protein: CASSGITGELFF. Written as DNA, the CDR3 is TGTGCCAGCAGCGGAATTACCGGGGAGCTGTTTTTT. Based on the CDR3 plus reference TRBV13 and TRBJ2-2, the full variable domain is AAGVIQSPRHLIKEKRETATLKCYPIPRHDTVYWYQQGPGQDPQFLISFYEKMQSDKGSIPDRFSAQQFSDYHSELNMSSLELGDSALYFCASSGITGELFFGEGSRLTVL.

This chain links TRBV7-9 with TRBJ1-2; the D gene is possibly TRBD1 (5 bases). Germline CDR1 and CDR2: SEHNR and FQNEAQ (reference sequence). The CDR3 is 18 residues long. V lost 6 bases to trimming and J lost 0 bases, with 23 bases between them. The CDR3 bases are TGTGCCAGCAGACCGGCGCACTCCGGGACTCCCTCTAACTATGGCTACACCTTC. Amino acids: CASRPAHSGTPSNYGYTF. Drawing the rest from reference TRBV7-9 and TRBJ1-2, the complete variable domain is DTGVSQNPRHKITKRGQNVTFRCDPISEHNRLYWYRQTLGQGPEFLTYFQNEAQLEKSRLLSDRFSAERPKGSFSTLEIQRTEQGDSAMYLCASRPAHSGTPSNYGYTFGSGTRLTVV.

This clone was found a few times. The same CDR3 arises from other DNA sequences in this sample as well. The rearrangement joins TRBV28 to TRBJ1-1; D remains ambiguous. V gave up 3 bases and J gave up 0 bases, with 5 bases separating them. Germline CDR1 and CDR2: MDHEN and SYDVKM. The CDR3 is 13 residues long. The CDR3 DNA sequence: TGTGCCAGCAGTTTTAACCTGAACACTGAAGCTTTCTTT. Protein product: CASSFNLNTEAFF.

The chain combines TRBV7-6 with TRBJ2-5, with D uncertain. Germline-derived CDR1 and CDR2 are SGHVS and FNYEAQ. V lost 3 bases to trimming and J lost 5 bases, with 16 bases between them. The CDR3 has 15 residues. DNA of the CDR3: TGTGCCAGCAGCTTTGATGCCTCCATCGGGGAGACCCAGTACTTC. Protein product: CASSFDASIGETQYF.

The chain has TRBV10-3 and TRBJ2-5; possibly TRBD1 for D (6 bases). Germline V gives CDR1 ENHRY, CDR2 SYGVKD. The V and J ends lost 7 bases and 5 bases respectively, with 11 bases between them. The CDR3 runs to 12 residues. The CDR3 bases are TGTGCCATCACCGCCCAGGGGGAGACCCAGTACTTC. This translates into CAITAQGETQYF.

The chain has TRBV6-1 and TRBJ1-3; D may be TRBD1 (6 bases). V lost 2 bases to trimming and J lost 2 bases, with 10 bases between them. Germline assignment: CDR1 MNHNS and CDR2 SASEGT. The CDR3 is 15 residues long. The CDR3 bases are TGTGCCAGCAGTGAAACAGGGCTGGCTGGAAACACCATATATTTT. Translated: CASSETGLAGNTIYF.

As concerns this clone: The same CDR3 can be traced to other DNA sequences in this sample. The chain uses TRBV30 and TRBJ1-4, with D hard to call. Germline CDR1 reads GTSNPN; CDR2 reads SVGIG (reference sequence). The CDR3 has 13 residues. V lost 7 bases and J 0 bases, leaving 9 bases between the germline ends. CDR3 residues: CASITATNEKLFF. In DNA form, the CDR3 reads TGTGCCTCCATCACGGCAACTAATGAAAAACTGTTTTTT.